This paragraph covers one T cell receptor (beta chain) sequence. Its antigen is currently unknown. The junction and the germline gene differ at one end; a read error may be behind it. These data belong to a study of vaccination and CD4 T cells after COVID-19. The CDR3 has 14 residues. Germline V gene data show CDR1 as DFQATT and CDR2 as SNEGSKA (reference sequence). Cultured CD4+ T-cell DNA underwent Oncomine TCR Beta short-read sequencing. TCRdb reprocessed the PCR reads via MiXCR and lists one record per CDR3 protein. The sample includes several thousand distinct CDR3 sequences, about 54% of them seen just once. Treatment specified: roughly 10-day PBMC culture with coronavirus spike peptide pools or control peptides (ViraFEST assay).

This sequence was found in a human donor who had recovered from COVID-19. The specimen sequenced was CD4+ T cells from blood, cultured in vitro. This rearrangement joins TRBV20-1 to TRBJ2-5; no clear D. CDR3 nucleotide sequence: TGCAGCGCTAGAGTAGAGACCATGGATGGGACCCAGTACTTC. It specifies CSARVETMDGTQYF.